The T cell receptor (beta chain) under discussion was sequenced for a study of cytomegalovirus exposure and HLA in healthy donors. Researchers ran the PCR with 60 Vbeta and 13 Jbeta primers. Here immunoSEQ multiplex PCR was the method, and the copy in TCRdb shows in-frame clones only, minus some. This repertoire shows roughly 48,000 clones, about 73% found once; its top ten account for 2.5% to 3%. Sequenced material: PBMCs. The TCR comes from a man younger than 30 in good health and CMV-seronegative.

DNA of the CDR3: TGTGCCAGCAGCCCAACGGGACAGGGATATGGCTACACCTTC. It translates to CASSPTGQGYGYTF. The genes are TRBV7-8 and TRBJ1-2, with 9 positions matching TRBD1. From germline, CDR1 is SGHVS and CDR2 FQNEAQ. V lost 5 bases and J lost 5; bases outside the gene matches: 6. The CDR3 sequence is 14 residues long.